These 21 T cell receptor beta chains originate from one sample sequenced in a study of response to subunit inactivated influenza vaccine. TCRdb fed the RT-PCR reads into MiXCR, producing one record per CDR3 protein. The data show 710,000 or so distinct CDR3 sequences, roughly 14% seen once. Sequencing used PBMCs from blood, obtained 12 days after vaccination. All receptors come from a man aged 50-59 years who received an inactivated influenza vaccine.

In this sample, this clonotype turned up many times. This chain uses TRBV6-6 with TRBJ1-4, with D tentatively TRBD1 (5 bases). Germline V lookup: CDR1 MNHNY, CDR2 SVGAGI (reference sequence). The V end lost 0 bases, the J end lost 13 bases, and 12 bases lay between the germline ends. The CDR3 sequence is 13 residues long. The CDR3 nucleotides read TGTGCCAGCAGTTACTCTCCCCAGGGAGCACTGTTTTTT. It encodes CASSYSPQGALFF.

The V and J genes are TRBV20-1 and TRBJ2-7; D is unresolved. Germline CDR1 and CDR2: DFQATT and SNEGSKA (reference sequence). V shed 6 bases and J shed 2 bases, with 11 bases lying between them. There are 12 residues in the CDR3. DNA for the CDR3: TGCAGTGCGACGGACGGCACCTACGAGCAGTACTTC. Encoded protein: CSATDGTYEQYF.

V gene TRBV9 combines with J gene TRBJ2-5, with D maybe TRBD2 (6 bases). Germline V gene sequence: CDR1 SGDLS, CDR2 YYNGEE. The CDR3 contains 15 residues. V dropped 4 bases and J dropped 0 bases, with 13 bases sitting between them. CDR3 nucleotides: TGTGCCAGCAGCCCTCGACGGGGGAACCAAGAGACCCAGTACTTC. Translating gives CASSPRRGNQETQYF.

The gene calls are TRBV6-1 and TRBJ2-7, with 8 bases fitting TRBD2. The junction had 4 bases not matched to a gene; V was cut back by 6 bases and J by 0 bases. CDR3 size: 14 residues. CDR1 is MNHNS and CDR2 is SASEGT in the germline V gene. The CDR3 nucleotides are TGTGCCAGCAGACTAAGCGGGAGCTCCTACGAGCAGTACTTC. It specifies CASRLSGSSYEQYF.

This chain links TRBV29-1 with TRBJ2-5; D is perhaps TRBD1 or TRBD2 (6 bases each). V was shortened by 4 bases and J by 4 bases, with 13 bases between the two germline ends. This CDR3 has 13 residues. Germline V gives CDR1 SQVTM, CDR2 ANQGSEA. As DNA, the CDR3 is TGCAGCGTTGGGGGGGCGCTGGGAGAGACCCAGTACTTC. This encodes CSVGGALGETQYF. The variable domain in full, completed from reference TRBV29-1 and TRBJ2-5, reads SAVISQKPSRDICQRGTSLTIQCQVDSQVTMMFWYRQQPGQSLTLIATANQGSEATYESGFVIDKFPISRPNLTFSTLTVSNMSPEDSSIYLCSVGGALGETQYFGPGTRLLVL.

This clonotype was observed a handful of times. The CDR3 coding sequence is TGTGCCAGCAGCCAAGAAACCGGGACATCGCGTAACTATGGCTACACCTTC. Amino acids: CASSQETGTSRNYGYTF. The rearrangement joins TRBV3-1 to TRBJ1-2, with a tentative D call TRBD1 (6 bases). CDR1 and CDR2 from the germline V gene are LGHDT and YNNKEL (reference sequence). Trimming took off 0 bases at V and 1 base at J, with 15 bases between the two ends. The CDR3 extends over 17 amino acids.

This clonotype showed up many times. V and J are TRBV20-1 and TRBJ2-2; TRBD2 matches 10 bases. Germline V gene data show CDR1 as DFQATT and CDR2 as SNEGSKA (reference sequence). V lost 3 bases and J lost 5; bases outside the gene matches: 9. The CDR3 is 16 residues long. The CDR3 nucleotides are TGCAGTGCTAGGGGAGCTAGCGGGAGTTTGACCGGGGAGCTGTTTTTT. Translation: CSARGASGSLTGELFF.

The chain employs TRBV27 and TRBJ2-3; D perhaps matches TRBD1 (5 bases). Germline loops: CDR1 MNHEY, CDR2 SMNVEV (reference sequence). This CDR3 is built from 14 residues. V was trimmed by 7 bases and J by 5 bases, leaving 16 bases between them. The CDR3: CASKGRYQGDTQYF. The CDR3 DNA is TGTGCCAGCAAAGGGCGTTACCAGGGAGATACGCAGTATTTT.

This chain connects TRBV3-1 to TRBJ1-1, with D hard to call. The CDR3 runs 13 residues. Trimming took off 2 bases at V and 3 bases at J, with 7 bases between the two ends. The V gene's germline CDR1 is LGHDT and CDR2 YNNKEL (reference sequence). The DNA for the CDR3 is TGTGCCAGCAGCCAAAGTACGGACACTGAAGCTTTCTTT. The encoded protein is CASSQSTDTEAFF.

This clonotype was seen a few times. A read error may produce the germline difference seen at one junction end. The genes are TRBV7-2 and TRBJ2-7; 8 bases map to TRBD1. The germline CDR1 and CDR2 sequences are SGHTA and FQGNSA. This CDR3 contains 15 residues. CDR3: CASSLDRGSSYEQYF. The DNA of the CDR3 is TGTGCCAGCAGTTTAGACAGGGGTAGCTCCTACGAGCAGTACTTC.

The V gene is TRBV4-1, the J gene TRBJ2-2; no definite D call. The CDR3 consists of 14 residues. CDR1 MGHRA and CDR2 YSYEKL come from the germline V gene. Trimming pared 5 bases from V and 0 bases from J, leaving 7 bases between. The DNA of the CDR3 is TGCGCCAGCAGCGGGGTCGCGAACACCGGGGAGCTGTTTTTT. Its translation: CASSGVANTGELFF.

This clonotype was observed a handful of times. This rearrangement joins TRBV7-2 to TRBJ1-4; D is undetermined. Trimming shortened V by 1 base and J by 2 bases, and 11 bases separated the two germline ends. This CDR3 is built from 16 residues. Germline CDR1 and CDR2: SGHTA and FQGNSA. CDR3 in amino acids: CASSLVWGRTNEKLFF. DNA of the CDR3: TGTGCCAGCAGCTTAGTCTGGGGTAGGACTAATGAAAAACTGTTTTTT.

This clonotype was observed a handful of times. The gene calls are TRBV5-6 and TRBJ2-7; unclear D gene. Germline V gene sequence: CDR1 SGHDT, CDR2 YYEEEE. The CDR3 spans 14 residues. Trimming shortened V by 2 bases and J by 3 bases, and 12 bases separated the two germline ends. DNA of the CDR3: TGTGCCAGCAGCTTTCGTGGGGTTGGCTACGAGCAGTACTTC. Translation gives CASSFRGVGYEQYF.

This clonotype was counted a few times. The V call is TRBV5-1, the J call TRBJ2-7; 7 nucleotides line up with TRBD1. With V trimmed by 2 bases and J by 3 bases, 8 bases remained unmatched. This CDR3 spans 15 amino acids. The germline CDR1 and CDR2 sequences are SGHRS and YFSETQ. CDR3 amino acids: CASSLQGNDRYEQYF. The DNA for the CDR3 is TGCGCCAGCAGCTTACAGGGGAATGACCGCTACGAGCAGTACTTC.

The chain has TRBV12-3 or TRBV12-4 and TRBJ2-3, with 7 bases fitting TRBD1. The CDR3 totals 14 residues. V gave up 7 bases and J gave up 14 bases; unmatched junction bases: 18. The CDR3 here is CASTPTLRQGRGYF. The CDR3 nucleotides are TGTGCCAGCACCCCAACTCTAAGACAGGGTCGGGGGTATTTT.

This clonotype was counted a few times. This chain connects TRBV28 to TRBJ2-7; D is undetermined. Germline CDR1 MDHEN, CDR2 SYDVKM. The CDR3 length is 16 residues. V lost 5 bases and J lost 3, with 20 bases in between. The CDR3 reads CASSPQWTVPYYEQYF. The CDR3 DNA reads as TGTGCCAGCAGTCCCCAATGGACGGTTCCTTACTACGAGCAGTACTTC.

This clonotype was picked up a small number of times. The rearrangement links TRBV5-7 to TRBJ2-7; D is uncertain. TRBV5-7 is an ORF, with its function uncertain. V was trimmed by 2 bases and J by 6 bases, leaving 21 bases between them. The CDR3 loop spans 16 amino acids. Written as DNA, the CDR3 is TGTGCCAGCAGCTTAGTAGGTAGGGTAATTCTCTTCGAGCAGTACTTC. This encodes CASSLVGRVILFEQYF.

This clonotype was seen only a few times. The gene calls are TRBV6-1 and TRBJ1-1, with 12 nucleotides matching TRBD1. Germline CDR1 reads MNHNS; CDR2 reads SASEGT. CDR3 length equals 16 residues. The junction had 11 bases not matched to a gene; V was cut back by 6 bases and J by 6 bases. The CDR3 loop is CASRSGGGQGASEAFF. In DNA form, the CDR3 reads TGTGCCAGCAGGAGTGGCGGGGGACAGGGGGCCTCTGAAGCTTTCTTT.

The chain combines TRBV20-1 with TRBJ2-3; D gene unclear. CDR3 size: 13 residues. In germline, CDR1 is DFQATT, CDR2 SNEGSKA (reference sequence). Trimming took off 4 bases at V and 2 bases at J, with 10 bases between the two ends. In nucleotides, the CDR3 is TGCAGTGCTATTGCGGATGTCACAGATACGCAGTATTTT. As protein: CSAIADVTDTQYF.

This clonotype has a count of ten or more. The CDR3 DNA is TGTGCCAGCAGCGCCGACTGGATAGGCGGAAAACTGTTTTTT. Its translation is CASSADWIGGKLFF. The rearrangement joins TRBV5-5 to TRBJ1-4, with D hard to call. The germline V and J ends were trimmed by 4 bases and 10 bases, with 17 bases remaining between them. Germline CDR1 reads SGHKS; CDR2 reads YYEKEE (reference sequence). The CDR3 spans 14 residues.

This clonotype was seen only a few times. The chain couples TRBV10-3 to TRBJ2-5, with D perhaps given as TRBD1 or TRBD2 (7 bases each). V gave up 6 bases and J gave up 4 bases, with 12 bases separating them. This CDR3 is built from 13 residues. Per the germline V gene, CDR1 is ENHRY and CDR2 is SYGVKD. The CDR3: CAISDREGETQYF. CDR3 nucleotide sequence: TGTGCCATCAGCGACAGGGAGGGAGAGACCCAGTACTTC.